Included here is one T cell receptor (beta chain) sequence, with context. The V segment lost 0 bases and the J segment 3 bases; nucleotides outside the gene matches: 3. Germline CDR1 reads SGHRS; CDR2 reads YFSETQ. This CDR3 spans 16 amino acids. MiXCR, run by TCRdb on the RT-PCR reads, gives a single entry per CDR3 protein. The sample lists about 620,000 distinct CDR3 sequences; 10% to 12% were seen once. The entry originates in a study of response to subunit inactivated influenza vaccine. The sample was also reused in another study, on T cells expressing NK-cell markers. This second report adds: The authors made TCR beta cDNA libraries by 5'RACE template switching. This switching added a universal primer site and UMIs. Whether the expanded NKG2C+ T cell clones recognized HCMV remained unclear.

The clonotype comes from a man aged 50-59 years who received an inactivated influenza vaccine. The chain combines TRBV5-1 with TRBJ2-1; TRBD2 matches 10 bases. Sample: PBMCs from blood, taken on the day of vaccination. CDR3 bases: TGCGCCAGCAGCTTGGTACTAGCGGGGAACTACAATGAGCAGTTCTTC. It encodes CASSLVLAGNYNEQFF. Full variable domain (rest looked up from reference TRBV5-1 and TRBJ2-1): KAGVTQTPRYLIKTRGQQVTLSCSPISGHRSVSWYQQTPGQGLQFLFEYFSETQRNKGNFPGRFSGRQFSNSRSEMNVSTLELGDSALYLCASSLVLAGNYNEQFFGPGTRLTVL.